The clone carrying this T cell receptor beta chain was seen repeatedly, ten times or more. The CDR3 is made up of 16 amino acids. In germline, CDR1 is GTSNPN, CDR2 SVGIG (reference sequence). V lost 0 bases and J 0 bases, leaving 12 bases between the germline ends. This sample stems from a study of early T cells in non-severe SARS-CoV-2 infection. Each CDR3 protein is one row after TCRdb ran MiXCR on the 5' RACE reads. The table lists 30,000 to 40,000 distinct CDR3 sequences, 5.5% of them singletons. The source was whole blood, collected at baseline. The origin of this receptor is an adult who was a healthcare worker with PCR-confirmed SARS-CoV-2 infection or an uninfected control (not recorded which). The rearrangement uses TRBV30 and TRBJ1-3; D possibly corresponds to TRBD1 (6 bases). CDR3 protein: CAWSVQGRISGNTIYF. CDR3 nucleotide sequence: TGTGCCTGGAGTGTACAGGGCAGGATCTCTGGAAACACCATATATTTT.